Below are 29 T cell receptor beta chains sequenced from a single sample in a study of graft-versus-host responses after intestinal transplantation. The table came from immunoSEQ multiplex PCR; TCRdb's copy has only in-frame clones and leaves some out. Here the sample spans roughly 20,000 clones, roughly 40% being singletons. Here the sequenced sample was alloreactive CD4+ T cells from a mixed lymphocyte reaction culture, taken before intestinal transplant. Subset described: CFSE-low proliferating T cells sorted from approximately 6-day pre-transplant mixed lymphocyte reaction (GvH or HvG direction). The origin of the receptors is a human patient who received an intestinal transplant.

This clone was picked up a small number of times. V gene TRBV2 combines with J gene TRBJ2-7; 12 nucleotides align to TRBD2. The CDR3 contains 15 residues. Germline V gene sequence: CDR1 SNHLY, CDR2 FYNNEI. J gave up 1 base and V 5 bases, and 3 bases lay outside the gene matches. CDR3 protein: CASSWTSGVSYEQYF. The CDR3 DNA reads TGTGCCAGCAGTTGGACTAGCGGGGTGTCCTACGAGCAGTACTTC. Together with reference TRBV2 and TRBJ2-7, the CDR3 gives the full variable domain: EPEVTQTPSHQVTQMGQEVILRCVPISNHLYFYWYRQILGQKVEFLVSFYNNEISEKSEIFDDQFSVERPDGSNFTLKIRSTKLEDSAMYFCASSWTSGVSYEQYFGPGTRLTVT.

The chain combines TRBV6-5 with TRBJ1-4, with a possible D match to TRBD1 (6 bases). V lost 2 bases and J lost 5, with 12 bases in between. Germline V gene sequence: CDR1 MNHEY, CDR2 SVGAGI. This CDR3 spans 15 amino acids. The CDR3 sequence is CASSYGSGVNEKLFF. The DNA for the CDR3 is TGTGCCAGCAGTTACGGGTCAGGGGTCAATGAAAAACTGTTTTTT.

This clone was picked up one time. The chain is built from TRBV7-9 and TRBJ2-5, with TRBD2 matching 15 bases. The CDR3 consists of 17 residues. With 5 bases clipped from V and 2 bases from J, the junction kept 6 bases outside the gene matches. Germline V gene lookup returns CDR1 SEHNR and CDR2 FQNEAQ (reference sequence). CDR3 in amino acids: CASSPPGTSGGQETQYF. Written as DNA, the CDR3 is TGTGCCAGCAGCCCGCCAGGGACTAGCGGGGGGCAAGAGACCCAGTACTTC.

This sequence joins TRBV6-6 and TRBJ1-1; D not resolved. CDR1 is MNHNY and CDR2 is SVGAGI in the germline V gene (reference sequence). Between the trimmed V and J ends, which lost 3 bases and 0 bases, there was a span of 8 bases. This CDR3 spans 14 amino acids. CDR3 residues: CASSYLYLNTEAFF. CDR3 coding DNA: TGTGCCAGCAGTTATCTGTATTTGAACACTGAAGCTTTCTTT.

The J gene is TRBJ1-1, the V gene TRBV11-3; D gene uncertain. The ends were cut back, 2 bases at V and 4 bases at J, with 11 bases in the middle. The CDR3 contains 14 residues. Germline CDR1 and CDR2: SGHNT and YENEEA. CDR3 DNA sequence: TGTGCCAGCAGCTTACAAGGGCTTGGCACTGAAGCTTTCTTT. Translating it yields CASSLQGLGTEAFF.

This chain joins TRBV7-9 and TRBJ2-7; the D is unclear. V gave up 4 bases and J gave up 3 bases, with 7 bases separating them. The CDR3 has 12 residues. Germline-derived CDR1 and CDR2 are SEHNR and FQNEAQ (reference sequence). The CDR3, as DNA: TGTGCCAGCAGCTCACTCCTCTACGAGCAGTACTTC. This codes for CASSSLLYEQYF.

The J gene is TRBJ2-5, the V gene TRBV5-1; possibly TRBD2 for D (5 bases). This CDR3 is built from 13 residues. Deletions cut 0 bases from V and 5 bases from J, with 8 bases between. Germline V lookup: CDR1 SGHRS, CDR2 YFSETQ. The CDR3 DNA sequence: TGCGCCAGCAGCTTGGAGGGCGGGGAGACCCAGTACTTC. Translating it yields CASSLEGGETQYF.

This chain joins TRBV28 and TRBJ2-7; tentative D call: TRBD1 (5 bases). V was clipped by 3 bases and J by 2 bases, with 5 bases between them. This CDR3 spans 12 amino acids. Per the germline V gene, CDR1 is MDHEN and CDR2 is SYDVKM. CDR3 nucleotide sequence: TGTGCCAGCAGTTTGGACACCTACGAGCAGTACTTC. This codes for CASSLDTYEQYF.

The chain employs TRBV6-1 and TRBJ2-7; the match to TRBD1 covers 7 bases. V lost 3 bases and J lost 3; bases outside the gene matches: 5. Per the germline V gene, CDR1 is MNHNS and CDR2 is SASEGT. The CDR3 sequence is 14 residues long. DNA of the CDR3: TGTGCCAGCAGTGACCAGGGGGTGATCTACGAGCAGTACTTC. As protein: CASSDQGVIYEQYF.

V and J are TRBV6-4 and TRBJ1-2, with TRBD1 matching over 8 bases. Germline V gene sequence: CDR1 MRHNA, CDR2 SNTAGT. This CDR3 contains 13 residues. V lost 6 bases to trimming and J lost 4 bases; unmatched junction nucleotides: 4. In nucleotides, the CDR3 is TGTGCCAGCAGCGGGGACAGGTCCTATGGCTACACCTTC. Translating it yields CASSGDRSYGYTF.

This clone was counted only a few times. V usage is TRBV11-2 and J usage is TRBJ1-5; D unclear. The V and J ends lost 3 bases and 1 base respectively, with 4 bases between them. CDR1 and CDR2 from the germline V gene are SGHAT and FQNNGV. This CDR3 comprises 13 residues. The CDR3 DNA reads as TGTGCCAGCAGCTTCTGGAGCAATCAGCCCCAGCATTTT. It encodes CASSFWSNQPQHF.

This clone was counted once. V and J are TRBV6-5 and TRBJ2-1; D is perhaps TRBD2 (5 bases). The V gene's germline CDR1 is MNHEY and CDR2 SVGAGI. The CDR3 consists of 13 residues. V lost 6 bases to trimming and J lost 4 bases, with 10 bases between them. The CDR3 loop is CASSSRGYNEQFF. The DNA of the CDR3 is TGTGCCAGCAGCAGCCGGGGTTACAATGAGCAGTTCTTC.

This clone has only a few counts. The chain joins TRBV2 to TRBJ2-1; the match to TRBD1 covers 7 bases. CDR3 size: 15 residues. The J segment lost 6 bases and the V segment lost 4 bases, leaving 9 bases of the junction unmatched. Germline V gene sequence: CDR1 SNHLY, CDR2 FYNNEI. The CDR3 nucleotides read TGTGCCAGCAGTGTTGAACAGGGGAATTTCAATGAGCAGTTCTTC. This encodes CASSVEQGNFNEQFF.

This clone has a handful of counts. The DNA of the CDR3 is TGCAGCGGGTACCAGTTAGAGACCCAGTACTTC. It translates to CSGYQLETQYF. This chain connects TRBV29-1 to TRBJ2-5; D is unresolved. Germline CDR1 and CDR2: SQVTM and ANQGSEA. V shed 7 bases and J shed 4 bases, with 10 bases lying between them. This CDR3 has 11 residues.

This clone was counted between two and nine times. This chain joins TRBV5-1 and TRBJ2-3, with 9 bases matching TRBD2. Germline V gives CDR1 SGHRS, CDR2 YFSETQ. J gave up 4 bases and V 4 bases, and 10 bases lay outside the gene matches. The CDR3 extends over 16 amino acids. The CDR3 is CASSPMGAGGPDTQYF. The CDR3 nucleotides are TGCGCCAGCAGCCCCATGGGGGCGGGGGGGCCAGATACGCAGTATTTT.

V and J are TRBV11-2 and TRBJ1-4, with D unresolved. The germline V gene encodes CDR1 SGHAT and CDR2 FQNNGV. Trimming removed 1 base at V and 3 bases at J, with 9 bases between. The CDR3 has 15 amino acids. CDR3 nucleotide sequence: TGTGCCAGCAGCTTAGTGGGTTTACCTAATGAAAAACTGTTTTTT. Amino acid sequence: CASSLVGLPNEKLFF.

The chain combines TRBV11-3 with TRBJ2-3; no reliable D call. Trimming shortened V by 5 bases and J by 1 base, and 10 bases separated the two germline ends. The CDR3 has 14 amino acids. Per the germline V gene, CDR1 is SGHNT and CDR2 is YENEEA. CDR3 nucleotides: TGTGCCAGCAGCCCAAGTCAGGGCACAGATACGCAGTATTTT. This codes for CASSPSQGTDTQYF.

This chain uses TRBV11-3 with TRBJ2-1; tentative D call: TRBD2 (6 bases). V lost 4 bases to trimming and J lost 4 bases, with 8 bases between them. The CDR3 totals 13 residues. Germline V lookup: CDR1 SGHNT, CDR2 YENEEA. In DNA, the CDR3 is TGTGCCAGCAGCTCGACTAGGTACAATGAGCAGTTCTTC. It yields the protein CASSSTRYNEQFF.

This chain uses TRBV6-1 with TRBJ1-6, with D tentatively TRBD1 (5 bases). The CDR3 extends over 15 amino acids. The V end lost 4 bases, the J end lost 0 bases, and 7 bases lay between the germline ends. CDR1 and CDR2 (germline): MNHNS, SASEGT. The DNA for the CDR3 is TGTGCCAGCAGTGTCGGGGGCTCCTATAATTCACCCCTCCACTTT. Amino acid sequence: CASSVGGSYNSPLHF.

The chain employs TRBV27 and TRBJ1-2; D is ambiguous. Per germline, CDR1 MNHEY and CDR2 SMNVEV (reference sequence). The CDR3 is 12 residues long. V lost 6 bases, J lost 1 base, and 6 bases lay in between. The CDR3 coding sequence is TGTGCCAGCAGGACGGGTAACTATGGCTACACCTTC. It yields the protein CASRTGNYGYTF.

This clone showed up just a few times. The gene calls are TRBV11-1 and TRBJ2-5; D possibly matches TRBD1 or TRBD2 (5 bases each). Trimming cost V 3 bases and J 4 bases, with 9 bases left between them. CDR3 length: 13 amino acids. Germline V gene lookup returns CDR1 SGHAT and CDR2 FQDESV (reference sequence). The DNA of the CDR3 is TGTGCCAGCAGCTTCGGGACCAGAGAGACCCAGTACTTC. Protein: CASSFGTRETQYF.

The V and J genes are TRBV29-1 and TRBJ2-5; 8 positions match TRBD1. The length of the CDR3 is 15 residues. CDR1 is SQVTM and CDR2 is ANQGSEA in the germline V gene. V lost 7 bases, J lost 2 bases, and 12 bases stayed unmatched. The CDR3 DNA is TGCAGCGCCCGTTACTCCGGGACAGGACAAGAGACCCAGTACTTC. It yields the protein CSARYSGTGQETQYF.

This chain links TRBV5-1 with TRBJ2-7; perhaps TRBD2 as D (6 bases). Trimming took off 4 bases at V and 2 bases at J, with 10 bases between the two ends. This CDR3 comprises 13 residues. The germline V gene encodes CDR1 SGHRS and CDR2 YFSETQ. The CDR3 here is CASSRDLTYEQYF. CDR3 sequence (DNA): TGCGCCAGCAGCAGGGACTTGACCTACGAGCAGTACTTC.

The J gene is TRBJ1-1, the V gene TRBV7-9, with D possibly matching TRBD1 (5 bases). This CDR3 region has 14 residues. CDR1 is SEHNR, CDR2 FQNEAQ, per germline (reference sequence). The germline V and J ends were trimmed by 8 bases and 11 bases, with 24 bases remaining between them. CDR3: CASYPQRSQGMAFF. The DNA of the CDR3 is TGTGCCAGCTACCCACAACGGTCCCAGGGAATGGCTTTCTTT. The full variable domain, its missing parts supplied by reference TRBV7-9 and TRBJ1-1, is DTGVSQNPRHKITKRGQNVTFRCDPISEHNRLYWYRQTLGQGPEFLTYFQNEAQLEKSRLLSDRFSAERPKGSFSTLEIQRTEQGDSAMYLCASYPQRSQGMAFFGQGTRLTVV.

The chain has TRBV27 and TRBJ1-2, with 8 bases matching TRBD1. V shed 2 bases, J shed 7 bases, and the junction held 3 bases outside the gene matches. The CDR3 consists of 13 residues. Germline V gene lookup returns CDR1 MNHEY and CDR2 SMNVEV (reference sequence). The CDR3 here is CASSLQGAGGYTF. In nucleotides, the CDR3 is TGTGCCAGCAGTTTACAGGGGGCTGGTGGCTACACCTTC.

In its sample, this clone was seen a few times. The V gene is TRBV18, the J gene TRBJ2-2; TRBD1 aligns across 8 bases. Germline V CDR1 and CDR2: KGHSH, LQKENI. This CDR3 contains 15 residues. The V and J ends lost 4 bases and 2 bases, in that order; junction bases with no gene match: 3. This CDR3 is CASSLQGVNTGELFF. In nucleotides, the CDR3 is TGTGCCAGCTCACTACAGGGGGTAAACACCGGGGAGCTGTTTTTT.

The chain joins TRBV18 to TRBJ2-5; D is uncertain. Germline values: CDR1 KGHSH, CDR2 LQKENI. Deletions cut 3 bases from V and 5 bases from J, with 13 bases between. The CDR3 runs 14 residues. CDR3 residues: CASSPVGYGETQYF. Written as DNA, the CDR3 is TGTGCCAGCTCACCGGTGGGGTATGGGGAGACCCAGTACTTC.

This sequence joins TRBV11-2 and TRBJ2-3; the D gene is possibly TRBD2 (7 bases). CDR3 size: 16 residues. Per the germline V gene, CDR1 is SGHAT and CDR2 is FQNNGV. Trimming cost V 5 bases and J 2 bases, with 17 bases left between them. The CDR3 loop reads CASSLGFGGPTDTQYF. The CDR3 region has the DNA TGTGCCAGCAGCCTGGGCTTCGGGGGGCCCACAGATACGCAGTATTTT.

The CDR3 here is CACHGQFAEAFF. In DNA, the CDR3 is TGTGCCTGCCACGGACAGTTCGCTGAAGCTTTCTTT. The rearrangement uses TRBV30 and TRBJ1-1, with D maybe TRBD1 (6 bases). CDR1 GTSNPN and CDR2 SVGIG come from the germline V gene (reference sequence). This CDR3 is built from 12 residues. Trimming shortened V by 6 bases and J by 6 bases, and 14 bases separated the two germline ends. The entire variable domain, with the rest obtained from reference TRBV30 and TRBJ1-1, is as follows: SQTIHQWPATLVQPVGSPLSLECTVEGTSNPNLYWYRQAAGRGLQLLFYSVGIGQISSEVPQNLSASRPQDRQFILSSKKLLLSDSGFYLCACHGQFAEAFFGQGTRLTVV.